This T cell receptor (beta chain) stems from a study of T cell repertoires in cytomegalovirus infection. Germline lookup yields CDR1 LNHDA and CDR2 SQIVND (reference sequence). CDR3 size: 14 residues. Trimming cost V 7 bases and J 3 bases; bases outside gene matches: 9. This clonotype has more than one count but fewer than ten. Its cognate antigen is unknown. TCRdb used MiXCR to reprocess the reads, holding one entry per CDR3 protein. Of around 750,000 distinct CDR3 sequences in the sample, about 30% were seen once. The chain has TRBV19 and TRBJ2-7; TRBD1 aligns across 7 bases. The source material was cultured CD8+ T cells from PBMCs, sampled from culture after CMV antigen stimulation. The sequence came from a human donor in good health (CMV status not recorded). Some clones in this sample may be carry-over from other donors' samples. The CDR3 protein is CASTKGDSHYEQYF. The CDR3 nucleotides read TGTGCCAGTACTAAAGGGGACAGCCACTACGAGCAGTACTTC.